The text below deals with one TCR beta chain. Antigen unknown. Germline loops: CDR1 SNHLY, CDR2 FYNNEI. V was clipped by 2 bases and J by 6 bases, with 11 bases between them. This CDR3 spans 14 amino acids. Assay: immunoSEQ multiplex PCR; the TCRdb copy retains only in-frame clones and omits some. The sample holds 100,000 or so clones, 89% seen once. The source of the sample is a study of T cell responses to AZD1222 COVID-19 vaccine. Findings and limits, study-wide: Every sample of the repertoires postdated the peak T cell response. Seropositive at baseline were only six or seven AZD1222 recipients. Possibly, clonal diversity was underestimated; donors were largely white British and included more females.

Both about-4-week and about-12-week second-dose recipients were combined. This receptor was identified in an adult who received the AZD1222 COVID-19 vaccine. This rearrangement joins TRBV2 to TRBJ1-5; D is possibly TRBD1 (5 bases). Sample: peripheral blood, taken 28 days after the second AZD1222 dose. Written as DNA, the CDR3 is TGTGCCAGCAGTGAAACCGGGGCGAGTCAGCCCCAGCATTTT. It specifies CASSETGASQPQHF. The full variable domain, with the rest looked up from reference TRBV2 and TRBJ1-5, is EPEVTQTPSHQVTQMGQEVILRCVPISNHLYFYWYRQILGQKVEFLVSFYNNEISEKSEIFDDQFSVERPDGSNFTLKIRSTKLEDSAMYFCASSETGASQPQHFGDGTRLSIL.